Sequencing of this TCR beta chain was carried out in a study of blood T cell repertoires in COVID-19 (dated by TCRdb to the early 2020s). Regarding the complete study: Samples from collaborators originated in the United States, Italy and Spain and spanned both the acute and convalescent phases of COVID-19. The material from the prospective study consisted of cDNA or gDNA derived from T cells, B-cell-depleted T cells, or PBMCs. The dataset comprised deeply sampled blood TCRbeta repertoires from subjects exposed to, actively infected with, or recovered from COVID-19. The repertoires were made available in a free public database intended to serve as a resource for research on the immune response to SARS-CoV-2. The samples were drawn from two sources: the first 160 participants of the ongoing ImmuneRACE study, and fewer than 1,500 subjects contributed by 6 global collaborators. The sample metadata nearly always contained a de-identified subject ID, COVID-19 status, age in years and sex. Where available, HLA class I and class II types were obtained from metadata supplied by the sample provider rather than from assay-based typing.

The immunoSEQ Assay, a bias-controlled multiplex PCR, was used to amplify TCRbeta CDR3 regions from genomic DNA. The original pipeline was this. Nucleated cell counts per sample were estimated from amplification of reference gene primers within the assay. Sequence reads were collapsed and filtered to measure the absolute abundance of every unique TCRbeta CDR3 rearrangement. For each sample, productive Simpson clonality was calculated as the square root of Simpson's diversity index over productive rearrangements. TCRdb's version of the immuneACCESS table is confined to in-frame rearrangements and falls short of the full clone set. An unresolved V gene accounts for under half of the shortfall where checked; the remainder is of unknown origin. V, J and clone size are taken as reported in that table, and D and trimming were inferred from the DNA itself. Across this sample there are 250,000 to 300,000 clones, with around 80% seen only once. Approximately 5.3% of the sample belongs to the ten largest clones.

A note on this clone: Its antigen specificity is not known. No much larger clonotype is one base removed from it; base qualities were not supplied.

The collaborating institutions used their own protocols to collect whole blood in K2EDTA tubes. Collaborator samples were shipped for TCRbeta analysis as frozen whole blood, isolated PBMCs, or DNA extracted from either sample type. The CDR3 has 15 amino acids, counting the end cysteine and phenylalanine. Just the 45-base CDR3 DNA is kept, in frame starting at base 1. The V end gives up 6 bases and the J end 4 bases, leaving 3 bases in the junction not matched to a gene. CDR1 and CDR2 were assigned from the germline V gene as SNHLY and FYNNEI. Broad study findings and their caveats: The amount of clinical and demographic metadata varied by source and participant and was provided uncurated.

This clonotype originated in a man of 80 years or more with acute or convalescent COVID-19. The chain is assembled from TRBV2 and TRBJ1-6, and 10 bases in between align with TRBD1. Sequences were obtained from peripheral blood. Read as DNA, the sequence is TGTGCCAGCAGCATGGGACAGGGGTATAATTCACCCCTCCACTTT. This encodes CASSMGQGYNSPLHF.